The T cell receptor (beta chain) under discussion was sequenced for a study of shared clonotypes between healthy human individuals. The table came from immunoSEQ multiplex PCR; TCRdb's copy has only in-frame clones and leaves some out. The sample consists of roughly 2,300,000 clones, 85% to 95% of them appearing once. This clone appeared a single time. The germline CDR1 and CDR2 sequences are LGHNA and YSLEER. The V gene lost 1 base and the J gene lost 5 bases, with 14 bases spanning the gap. The CDR3 spans 15 residues. The source material was naive CD4+ T cells from PBMCs. Subset here: CD45RA+ positively selected. This TCR came from a man between 18 and 35 years old in good health. Some clones in this sample may be carry-over from other donors' samples. V and J are TRBV4-3 and TRBJ2-5; the D gene could be TRBD1 or TRBD2 (5 bases each). The CDR3 DNA reads as TGCGCCAGCAGCCAAGGACACAGGACGGGGGAGACCCAGTACTTC. This translates into CASSQGHRTGETQYF.